This TCR beta chain was sequenced during a study of shared clonotypes between healthy human individuals. This table comes from immunoSEQ multiplex PCR, and its TCRdb copy is limited to in-frame clones, with some not included. Among around 2.1 million clones listed, approximately 96% were seen once. The clonotype comes from a man younger than 30 in good health. The sample consisted of naive CD4+ T cells sorted from blood. Subset: CD45RA+ positively selected.

The CDR3 sequence: CASSHQGYEQYF. The CDR3 DNA reads TGTGCCAGCTCCCACCAGGGATACGAGCAGTACTTC. This rearrangement joins TRBV28 to TRBJ2-7; a possible D gene is TRBD1 (5 bases). V gave up 8 bases and J gave up 4 bases, with 12 bases separating them. This CDR3 has 12 residues. Germline CDR1 and CDR2: MDHEN and SYDVKM.